What follows are 26 T cell receptor beta chains derived from one specimen sequenced in a study of memory CD4+ T cells and cytomegalovirus serostatus. This table comes from immunoSEQ multiplex PCR, and its TCRdb copy is limited to in-frame clones, with some not included. The sample includes under 80,000 clones, 75% to 85% of them seen just once. Single viable CD3+CD4+CD8-CD45RO+ cells were sorted as the memory CD4+ T cells. Material for sequencing was memory CD4+ T cells from blood. The receptors derive from an adult in good health and CMV-seronegative.

V usage is TRBV5-1 and J usage is TRBJ2-3; D might be TRBD2 (5 bases). Germline loops: CDR1 SGHRS, CDR2 YFSETQ. V was pared by 4 bases and J by 3 bases, with 15 bases between. The CDR3 consists of 15 residues. For the CDR3, the DNA is TGCGCCAGCAGCCCCCGGGGTGCGGGTACAGATACGCAGTATTTT. Amino acid sequence: CASSPRGAGTDTQYF.

This clone showed up just once. The CDR3 DNA is TGTGCCAGCAGTGACGACAGGGGCCGGAACACTGAAGCTTTCTTT. This sequence encodes CASSDDRGRNTEAFF. V and J are TRBV2 and TRBJ1-1; TRBD1 matches at 8 bases. The CDR3 contains 15 residues. Germline CDR1 SNHLY, CDR2 FYNNEI. J gave up 1 base and V 3 bases, and 4 bases lay outside the gene matches.

Comment on this clone: The same CDR3 is also encoded by other DNA sequences in this sample. V gene TRBV5-1 combines with J gene TRBJ2-1; 7 bases line up with TRBD2. The CDR3 contains 15 residues. After removal of 4 bases from V and 0 bases from J, the junction contained 4 bases not matched to a gene. The germline gives CDR1 SGHRS, CDR2 YFSETQ. CDR3 loop: CASSPGGSSYNEQFF. The CDR3 DNA reads as TGCGCCAGCAGCCCGGGGGGTAGCTCCTACAATGAGCAGTTCTTC.

The chain is built from TRBV6-1 and TRBJ2-7; D remains unclear. The CDR3 loop spans 12 amino acids. Germline V gene lookup returns CDR1 MNHNS and CDR2 SASEGT. The ends were cut back, 6 bases at V and 2 bases at J, with 8 bases in the middle. The CDR3 region is CASSPRTYEQYF. For the CDR3, the DNA is TGTGCCAGCAGCCCGCGGACCTACGAGCAGTACTTC.

The genes are TRBV6-6 and TRBJ2-7; no reliable D call. Germline V gene lookup returns CDR1 MNHNY and CDR2 SVGAGI (reference sequence). This CDR3 has 15 amino acids. Trimming left V 0 bases short and J 9 bases short, with 18 bases between. The CDR3 region is CASSYSSQVSTRQYF. DNA for the CDR3: TGTGCCAGCAGTTACTCCTCCCAGGTCTCTACGAGGCAGTACTTC.

The chain links TRBV6-1 to TRBJ2-6, with a possible D match to TRBD1 (5 bases). Germline values: CDR1 MNHNS, CDR2 SASEGT. The length of the CDR3 is 23 residues. V lost 1 base and J lost 1, with 29 bases in between. The CDR3 sequence is CASSEVGVRTKSGLRSGANVLTF. The CDR3 DNA reads as TGTGCCAGCAGTGAAGTCGGAGTCAGAACGAAATCAGGGCTACGGTCTGGGGCCAACGTCCTGACTTTC.

The genes are TRBV9 and TRBJ2-1; D gene unclear. CDR1 is SGDLS and CDR2 is YYNGEE in the germline V gene. The CDR3 is 13 residues long. Trimming stripped 4 bases from V and 6 bases from J, with 11 bases between. CDR3 sequence: CASSTRPSNEQFF. CDR3 DNA sequence: TGTGCCAGCAGCACCAGGCCGTCCAATGAGCAGTTCTTC.

This clone was found once. The V call is TRBV28, the J call TRBJ1-4; D is ambiguous. Trimming removed 5 bases from V and 3 bases from J, with 19 bases in between. Germline assignment: CDR1 MDHEN and CDR2 SYDVKM. The CDR3 spans 17 residues. This CDR3 reads CASSTSSLGTANEKLFF. The CDR3 DNA reads TGTGCCAGCAGTACCTCATCCCTTGGCACAGCTAATGAAAAACTGTTTTTT.

The CDR3 loop is CASSDRLSGGTDTQYF. The CDR3 coding sequence is TGTGCCAGCAGTGATAGACTTAGCGGGGGGACAGATACGCAGTATTTT. The chain links TRBV6-1 to TRBJ2-3, with 10 bases matching TRBD2. CDR3 length: 16 residues. Per germline, CDR1 MNHNS and CDR2 SASEGT. V shed 3 bases, J shed 3 bases, and the junction held 6 bases outside the gene matches.

The gene calls are TRBV21-1 and TRBJ2-2; the table's D call of TRBD2 was not tested on the DNA. TRBV21-1 is assigned pseudogene status. The CDR3 loop spans 13 amino acids. CDR3 DNA sequence: TGTGCCAGCAGCGGGGGGGACACCGGGGAGCTGTTTTTT. It yields the protein CASSGGDTGELFF.

This clone was counted between two and nine times. The gene calls are TRBV19 and TRBJ1-1, with unresolved D. Germline CDR1 is LNHDA and CDR2 is SQIVND (reference sequence). This CDR3 has 14 amino acids. The V gene lost 2 bases and the J gene lost 5 bases, with 12 bases spanning the gap. CDR3 sequence: CASSIRLLRTEAFF. CDR3 nucleotide sequence: TGTGCCAGTAGTATAAGGCTGCTCAGGACTGAAGCTTTCTTT. Full variable domain (remainder filled in from reference TRBV19 and TRBJ1-1): DGGITQSPKYLFRKEGQNVTLSCEQNLNHDAMYWYRQDPGQGLRLIYYSQIVNDFQKGDIAEGYSVSREKKESFPLTVTSAQKNPTAFYLCASSIRLLRTEAFFGQGTRLTVV.

V gene TRBV27 combines with J gene TRBJ2-3, with TRBD2 matching over 8 bases. This CDR3 region has 15 residues. J gave up 1 base and V 7 bases, and 7 bases lay outside the gene matches. Germline CDR1 is MNHEY and CDR2 is SMNVEV (reference sequence). The CDR3 loop reads CASTLSGVRTDTQYF. As DNA, the CDR3 is TGTGCCAGCACCCTTAGCGGGGTCCGCACAGATACGCAGTATTTT.

On this clone itself: The identical CDR3 is also encoded by other nucleotide sequences in the sample. This chain links TRBV25-1 with TRBJ2-5; unclear D gene. The CDR3 runs 11 residues. Germline V gene lookup returns CDR1 MGHDK and CDR2 SYGVNS. V was cut by 4 bases and J by 3 bases, with 3 bases left in between. CDR3: CASSVEETQYF. The CDR3, as DNA: TGTGCCAGCAGTGTTGAAGAGACCCAGTACTTC.

This clone was seen only once. V gene TRBV28 combines with J gene TRBJ2-3; 7 positions match TRBD1. With 8 bases clipped from V and 8 bases from J, the junction kept 13 bases outside the gene matches. Germline V gives CDR1 MDHEN, CDR2 SYDVKM. The CDR3 consists of 14 residues. The DNA for the CDR3 is TGTGCCAGCCAGGGACAGCTAGCCCCAGGTACGCAGTATTTT. As protein: CASQGQLAPGTQYF.

The gene calls are TRBV13 and TRBJ2-7; 7 bases are a match to TRBD2. This CDR3 is built from 14 residues. With 3 bases clipped from V and 5 bases from J, the junction kept 7 bases outside the gene matches. Germline V gene lookup returns CDR1 PRHDT and CDR2 FYEKMQ (reference sequence). CDR3 residues: CASSLGGTSHEQYF. The CDR3 nucleotides are TGTGCCAGCAGCTTGGGAGGGACGTCCCACGAGCAGTACTTC.

The V gene is TRBV4-2, the J gene TRBJ2-7, with 10 bases fitting TRBD1. The CDR3 has 14 residues. CDR1 and CDR2 from the germline V gene are LGHNA and YNFKEQ. V was clipped by 4 bases and J by 6 bases; unmatched bases: 6. As DNA, the CDR3 is TGTGCCAGCAGCCGCCCCGGGACAGGGGTCGAGCAGTACTTC. It encodes CASSRPGTGVEQYF.

J is TRBJ2-5 and V is TRBV6-5, with a possible D match to TRBD2 (5 bases). V dropped 6 bases and J dropped 5 bases, with 16 bases sitting between them. There are 14 residues in the CDR3. Germline lookup yields CDR1 MNHEY and CDR2 SVGAGI. DNA of the CDR3: TGTGCCAGCAGACTCCCGGGGTCTCAGGAGACCCAGTACTTC. Amino acid sequence: CASRLPGSQETQYF.

This chain joins TRBV7-9 and TRBJ2-2; TRBD1 matches at 8 bases. The V gene end was trimmed by 4 bases and the J gene end by 7 bases; junction bases not matched to a gene: 2. Per germline, CDR1 SEHNR and CDR2 FQNEAQ (reference sequence). The CDR3 extends over 13 amino acids. The CDR3 nucleotides read TGTGCCAGCAGCTCGACAGGGGTCGGGGAGCTGTTTTTT. This gives the protein CASSSTGVGELFF.

This clone is a singleton in its sample. The rearrangement uses TRBV2 and TRBJ2-2; unclear D gene. CDR3 length equals 14 residues. V was clipped by 0 bases and J by 7 bases, with 9 bases between them. Germline assignment: CDR1 SNHLY and CDR2 FYNNEI. The CDR3: CASSEAISGGELFF. DNA of the CDR3: TGTGCCAGCAGTGAAGCGATCTCCGGCGGGGAGCTGTTTTTT.

The chain links TRBV29-1 to TRBJ1-1; unclear D gene. CDR3 size: 12 residues. Trimming cost V 6 bases and J 1 base, with 9 bases left between them. Germline V gene lookup returns CDR1 SQVTM and CDR2 ANQGSEA. CDR3 sequence (DNA): TGCAGCGTCCGGCAATCGAACACTGAAGCTTTCTTT. The encoded protein is CSVRQSNTEAFF.

The genes are TRBV5-1 and TRBJ2-3; perhaps TRBD2 as D (6 bases). This CDR3 contains 18 residues. Germline CDR1 SGHRS, CDR2 YFSETQ. Trimming pared 4 bases from V and 0 bases from J, leaving 21 bases between. CDR3 sequence reads: CASSPRAHSGASTDTQYF. The CDR3 coding sequence is TGCGCCAGCAGCCCGAGAGCCCATAGCGGCGCTAGCACAGATACGCAGTATTTT.

This clone was counted only a few times. This specimen includes other DNA sequences encoding the same CDR3. The chain joins TRBV5-1 to TRBJ1-1, with TRBD1 as a possible D gene (5 bases). Germline V CDR1 and CDR2: SGHRS, YFSETQ. Deletions cut 0 bases from V and 5 bases from J, with 8 bases between. The CDR3 covers 13 residues. Here the CDR3 DNA reads TGCGCCAGCAGCTTGGGGGAGGGGACTGAAGCTTTCTTT. Translation: CASSLGEGTEAFF.

V is TRBV27 and J is TRBJ1-6; perhaps TRBD1 as D (5 bases). The CDR3 is 16 amino acids. The germline V gene encodes CDR1 MNHEY and CDR2 SMNVEV (reference sequence). The V end lost 5 bases, the J end lost 5 bases, and 16 bases lay between the germline ends. The CDR3 DNA reads TGTGCCAGCAGTGACATGCTCCGGGGGAATAATTCACCCCTCCACTTT. Its translation: CASSDMLRGNNSPLHF.

This clone was counted a few times. This chain connects TRBV4-1 to TRBJ2-1, with D possibly TRBD2 on 5 matching bases. The germline V gene has CDR1 MGHRA and CDR2 YSYEKL. This CDR3 has 14 residues. The V end was cut by 4 bases, the J end by 5 bases, with 12 bases between. The CDR3 DNA reads as TGCGCCAGCAGCCGAACCGAGCGGAACAATGAGCAGTTCTTC. Protein sequence: CASSRTERNNEQFF.

The gene calls are TRBV28 and TRBJ2-7; TRBD1 aligns across 8 bases. V lost 3 bases, J lost 2 bases, and 9 bases stayed unmatched. The CDR3 totals 16 residues. Germline V lookup: CDR1 MDHEN, CDR2 SYDVKM. CDR3 bases: TGTGCCAGCAGTTTCGTGACAGGGGCCGCAACCTACGAGCAGTACTTC. Protein product: CASSFVTGAATYEQYF.

CDR3 nucleotide sequence: TGTGCCAGCAGTATCCCACAGGGGAGGGAGACCCAGTACTTC. Translation: CASSIPQGRETQYF. The chain joins TRBV28 to TRBJ2-5, with D perhaps matching TRBD1 (7 bases). CDR1 and CDR2 from the germline V gene are MDHEN and SYDVKM. The CDR3 consists of 14 residues. The V end lost 5 bases, the J end lost 5 bases, and 15 bases lay between the germline ends.